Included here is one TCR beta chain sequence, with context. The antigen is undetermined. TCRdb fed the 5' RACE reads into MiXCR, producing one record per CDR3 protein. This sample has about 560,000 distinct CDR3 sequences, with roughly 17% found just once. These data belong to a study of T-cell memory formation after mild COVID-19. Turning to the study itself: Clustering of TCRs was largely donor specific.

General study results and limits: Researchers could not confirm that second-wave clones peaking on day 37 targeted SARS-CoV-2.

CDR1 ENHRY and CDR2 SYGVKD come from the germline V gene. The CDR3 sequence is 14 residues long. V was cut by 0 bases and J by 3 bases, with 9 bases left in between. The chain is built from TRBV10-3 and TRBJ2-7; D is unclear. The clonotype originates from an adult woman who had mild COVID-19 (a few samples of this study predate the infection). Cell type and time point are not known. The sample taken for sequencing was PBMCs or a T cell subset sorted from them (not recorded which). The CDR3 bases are TGTGCCATCAGTGAGTCGAATGTGGGCTACGAGCAGTACTTC. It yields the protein CAISESNVGYEQYF.